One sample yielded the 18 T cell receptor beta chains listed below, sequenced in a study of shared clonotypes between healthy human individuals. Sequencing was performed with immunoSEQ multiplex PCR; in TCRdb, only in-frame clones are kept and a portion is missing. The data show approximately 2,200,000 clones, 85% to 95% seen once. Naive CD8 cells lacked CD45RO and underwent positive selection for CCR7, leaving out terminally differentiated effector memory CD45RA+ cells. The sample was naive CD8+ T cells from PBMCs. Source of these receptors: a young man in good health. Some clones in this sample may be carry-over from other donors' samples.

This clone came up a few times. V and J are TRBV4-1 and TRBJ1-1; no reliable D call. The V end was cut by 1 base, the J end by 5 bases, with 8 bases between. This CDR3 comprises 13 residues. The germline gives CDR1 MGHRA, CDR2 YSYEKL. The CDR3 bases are TGCGCCAGCAGCCAAGGCTCGTATACTGAAGCTTTCTTT. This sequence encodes CASSQGSYTEAFF.

The DNA for the CDR3 is TGTGCCAGCAGCTTCCACGTCTCAGGACAGGGGCCCGACTACGAGCAGTACTTC. This translates into CASSFHVSGQGPDYEQYF. The chain joins TRBV11-2 to TRBJ2-7; TRBD1 matches at 9 bases. CDR3 length: 18 amino acids. V was clipped by 3 bases and J by 3 bases; unmatched bases: 15. Germline CDR1 reads SGHAT; CDR2 reads FQNNGV.

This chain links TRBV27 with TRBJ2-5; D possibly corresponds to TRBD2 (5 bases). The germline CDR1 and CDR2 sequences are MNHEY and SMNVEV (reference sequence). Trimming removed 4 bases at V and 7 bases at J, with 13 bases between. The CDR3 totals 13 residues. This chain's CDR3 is CASSSTPLGTQYF. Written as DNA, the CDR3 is TGTGCCAGCAGTTCAACCCCACTAGGGACCCAGTACTTC.

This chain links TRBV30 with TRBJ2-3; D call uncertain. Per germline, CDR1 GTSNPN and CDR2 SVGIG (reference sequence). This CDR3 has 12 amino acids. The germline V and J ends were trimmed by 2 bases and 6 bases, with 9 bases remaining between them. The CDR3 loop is CAWSPSPDTQYF. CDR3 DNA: TGTGCCTGGAGTCCCTCCCCCGATACGCAGTATTTT.

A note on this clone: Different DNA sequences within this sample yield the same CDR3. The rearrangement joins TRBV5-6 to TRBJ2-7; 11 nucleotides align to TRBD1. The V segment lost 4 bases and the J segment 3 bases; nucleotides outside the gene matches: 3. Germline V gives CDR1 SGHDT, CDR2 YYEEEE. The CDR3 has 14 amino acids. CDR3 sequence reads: CASSPGTGGYEQYF. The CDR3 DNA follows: TGTGCCAGCAGCCCAGGGACAGGGGGCTACGAGCAGTACTTC.

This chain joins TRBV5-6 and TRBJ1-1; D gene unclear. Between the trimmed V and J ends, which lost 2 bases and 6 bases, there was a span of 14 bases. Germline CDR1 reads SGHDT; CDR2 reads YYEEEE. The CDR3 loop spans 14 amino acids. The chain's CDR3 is CASSFSAGSPEAFF. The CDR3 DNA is TGTGCCAGCAGCTTCAGCGCGGGATCGCCTGAAGCTTTCTTT. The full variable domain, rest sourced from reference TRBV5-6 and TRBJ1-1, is DAGVTQSPTHLIKTRGQQVTLRCSPKSGHDTVSWYQQALGQGPQFIFQYYEEEERQRGNFPDRFSGHQFPNYSSELNVNALLLGDSALYLCASSFSAGSPEAFFGQGTRLTVV.

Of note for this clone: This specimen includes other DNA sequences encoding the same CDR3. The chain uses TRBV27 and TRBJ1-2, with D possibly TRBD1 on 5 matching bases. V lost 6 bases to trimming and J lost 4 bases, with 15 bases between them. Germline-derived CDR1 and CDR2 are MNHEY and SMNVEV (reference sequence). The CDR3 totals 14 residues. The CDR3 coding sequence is TGTGCCAGCAGCGAACTCAGGGAGGCCTATGGCTACACCTTC. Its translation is CASSELREAYGYTF.

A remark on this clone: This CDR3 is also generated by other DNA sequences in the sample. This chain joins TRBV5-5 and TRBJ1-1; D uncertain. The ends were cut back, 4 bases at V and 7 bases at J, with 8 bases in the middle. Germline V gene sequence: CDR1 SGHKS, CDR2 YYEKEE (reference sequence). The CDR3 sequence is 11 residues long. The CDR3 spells CASSLSLEAFF. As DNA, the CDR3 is TGTGCCAGCAGCCTCAGCCTTGAAGCTTTCTTT.

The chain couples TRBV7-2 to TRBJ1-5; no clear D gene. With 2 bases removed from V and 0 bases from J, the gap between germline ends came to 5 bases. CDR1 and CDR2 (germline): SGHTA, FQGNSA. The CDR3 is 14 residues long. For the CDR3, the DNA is TGTGCCAGCAGCTTACCTTTTAGCAATCAGCCCCAGCATTTT. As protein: CASSLPFSNQPQHF.

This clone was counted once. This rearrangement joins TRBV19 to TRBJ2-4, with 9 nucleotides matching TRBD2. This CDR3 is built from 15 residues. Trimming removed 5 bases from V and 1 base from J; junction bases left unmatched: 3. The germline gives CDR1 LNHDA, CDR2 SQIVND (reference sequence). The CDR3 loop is CASSWAGGAKNIQYF. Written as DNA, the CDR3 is TGTGCCAGTAGTTGGGCGGGAGGGGCCAAAAACATTCAGTACTTC.

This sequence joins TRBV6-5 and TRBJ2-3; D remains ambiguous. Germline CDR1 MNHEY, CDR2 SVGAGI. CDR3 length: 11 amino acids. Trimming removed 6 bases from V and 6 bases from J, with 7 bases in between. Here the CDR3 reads CASRSADTQYF. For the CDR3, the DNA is TGTGCCAGCAGATCAGCCGATACGCAGTATTTT.

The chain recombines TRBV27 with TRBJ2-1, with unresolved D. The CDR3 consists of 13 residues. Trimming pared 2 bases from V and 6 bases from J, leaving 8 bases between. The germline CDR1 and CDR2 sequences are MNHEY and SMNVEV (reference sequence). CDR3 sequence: CASSLIPPNEQFF. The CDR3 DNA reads TGTGCCAGCAGTTTAATCCCTCCCAATGAGCAGTTCTTC.

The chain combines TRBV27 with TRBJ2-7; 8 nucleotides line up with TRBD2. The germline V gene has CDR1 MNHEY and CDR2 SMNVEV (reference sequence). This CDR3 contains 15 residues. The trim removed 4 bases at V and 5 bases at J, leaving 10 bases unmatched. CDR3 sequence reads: CASSSPGRAGHEQYF. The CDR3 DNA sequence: TGTGCCAGCAGTTCCCCCGGGAGGGCCGGCCACGAGCAGTACTTC.

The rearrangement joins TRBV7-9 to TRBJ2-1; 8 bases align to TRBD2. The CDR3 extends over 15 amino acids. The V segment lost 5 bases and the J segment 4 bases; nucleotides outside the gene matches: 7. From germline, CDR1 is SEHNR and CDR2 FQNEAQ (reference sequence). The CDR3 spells CASSPTSALYNEQFF. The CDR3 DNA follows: TGTGCCAGCAGCCCGACTAGCGCCCTTTACAATGAGCAGTTCTTC. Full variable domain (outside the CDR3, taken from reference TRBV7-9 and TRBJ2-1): DTGVSQNPRHKITKRGQNVTFRCDPISEHNRLYWYRQTLGQGPEFLTYFQNEAQLEKSRLLSDRFSAERPKGSFSTLEIQRTEQGDSAMYLCASSPTSALYNEQFFGPGTRLTVL.

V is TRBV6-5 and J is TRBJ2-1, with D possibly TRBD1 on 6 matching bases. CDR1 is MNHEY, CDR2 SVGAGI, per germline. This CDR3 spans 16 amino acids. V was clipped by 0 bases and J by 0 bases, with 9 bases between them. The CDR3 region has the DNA TGTGCCAGCAGTTACTCGAGGGACAACTCCTACAATGAGCAGTTCTTC. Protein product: CASSYSRDNSYNEQFF.

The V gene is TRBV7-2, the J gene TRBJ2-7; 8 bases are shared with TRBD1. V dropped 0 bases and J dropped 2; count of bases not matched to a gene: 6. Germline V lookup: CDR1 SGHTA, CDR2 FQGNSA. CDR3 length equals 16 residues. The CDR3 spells CASSLAGQGLTYEQYF. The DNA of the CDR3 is TGTGCCAGCAGCTTAGCCGGACAGGGCCTAACCTACGAGCAGTACTTC.

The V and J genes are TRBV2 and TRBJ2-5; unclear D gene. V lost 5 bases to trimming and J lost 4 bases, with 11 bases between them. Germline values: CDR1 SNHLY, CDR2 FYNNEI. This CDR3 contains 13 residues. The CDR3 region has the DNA TGTGCCAGCAGTCAGACTTGGGGAGAGACCCAGTACTTC. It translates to CASSQTWGETQYF.

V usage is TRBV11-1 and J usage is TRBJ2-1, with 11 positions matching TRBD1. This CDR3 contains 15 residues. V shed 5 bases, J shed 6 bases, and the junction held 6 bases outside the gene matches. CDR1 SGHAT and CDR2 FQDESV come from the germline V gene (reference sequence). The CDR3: CASSLGQGAFNEQFF. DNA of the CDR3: TGTGCCAGCAGCCTAGGACAGGGGGCTTTCAATGAGCAGTTCTTC. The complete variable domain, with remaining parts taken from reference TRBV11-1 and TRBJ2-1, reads EAEVAQSPRYKITEKSQAVAFWCDPISGHATLYWYRQILGQGPELLVQFQDESVVDDSQLPKDRFSAERLKGVDSTLKIQPAELGDSAMYLCASSLGQGAFNEQFFGPGTRLTVL.